The 6 T cell receptor beta chains below all came from one sample that was sequenced in a study of identifying expanded T cells in peripheral blood. Profiled with immunoSEQ multiplex PCR; TCRdb holds only in-frame clones, not every one. This sample has over 100,000 clones, with around 89% found just once. The sample consisted of blood. These receptors all stem from a person aged 18 to 75 in good health.

The chain couples TRBV4-2 to TRBJ2-1; 8 bases are a match to TRBD1. The CDR3 consists of 15 residues. Germline V gene sequence: CDR1 LGHNA, CDR2 YNFKEQ. V shed 4 bases and J 3 bases; nucleotides not matched to a gene: 5. In DNA form, the CDR3 reads TGTGCCAGCAGCCCCCGACAGGGGTTCTACAATGAGCAGTTCTTC. It encodes CASSPRQGFYNEQFF.

This clone has a handful of counts. The V call is TRBV30, the J call TRBJ1-5; D uncertain. The CDR3 spans 11 residues. V lost 3 bases and J 4 bases, leaving 4 bases between the germline ends. Germline CDR1 and CDR2: GTSNPN and SVGIG (reference sequence). The CDR3 DNA sequence: TGTGCCTGGAGACCGAATCAGCCCCAGCATTTT. It specifies CAWRPNQPQHF. Using reference TRBV30 and TRBJ1-5 for the parts outside the CDR3, the full variable domain is SQTIHQWPATLVQPVGSPLSLECTVEGTSNPNLYWYRQAAGRGLQLLFYSVGIGQISSEVPQNLSASRPQDRQFILSSKKLLLSDSGFYLCAWRPNQPQHFGDGTRLSIL.

V usage is TRBV5-1 and J usage is TRBJ2-2; TRBD1 aligns across 9 bases. Germline V lookup: CDR1 SGHRS, CDR2 YFSETQ. The CDR3 length is 15 residues. The V segment lost 0 bases and the J segment 7 bases; nucleotides outside the gene matches: 4. The CDR3 nucleotides read TGCGCCAGCAGCTTGGCCGGGACAGGGCTCGGGGAGCTGTTTTTT. Protein sequence: CASSLAGTGLGELFF.

The chain combines TRBV23-1 with TRBJ2-7; D remains unclear. TRBV23-1 is an ORF, and what it does is uncertain. Trimming removed 0 bases at V and 2 bases at J, with 23 bases between. The CDR3 loop spans 19 amino acids. In DNA form, the CDR3 reads TGCGCCAGCAGTCAATCAGTGAATCATGTATCCGGGTTGACCTACGAGCAGTACTTC. Its translation: CASSQSVNHVSGLTYEQYF.

J is TRBJ1-2 and V is TRBV5-1, with 12 positions matching TRBD1. CDR1 and CDR2 from the germline V gene are SGHRS and YFSETQ. Trimming at V came to 2 bases and at J to 8 bases, leaving 10 bases not matched to a gene. This CDR3 contains 16 residues. The CDR3 nucleotides are TGCGCCAGCAGCTTAGACCCCGGGACAGGGGGCAGCGGCTACACCTTC. The encoded protein is CASSLDPGTGGSGYTF.

The rearrangement uses TRBV6-1 and TRBJ2-3; no reliable D call. Between the trimmed V and J ends, which lost 2 bases and 4 bases, there was a span of 13 bases. The CDR3 totals 15 residues. Germline CDR1 and CDR2: MNHNS and SASEGT. This chain's CDR3 is CASSERLVGPDTQYF. DNA for the CDR3: TGTGCCAGCAGTGAACGGCTAGTTGGGCCAGATACGCAGTATTTT.